This TCR beta chain emerged from a study of response to subunit inactivated influenza vaccine. Whole-study findings and limits: Seasonal influenza vaccination, on each occasion, was suggested by the authors to recruit few new T cells.

TCRdb re-called the RT-PCR reads with MiXCR, one entry per CDR3 protein. The sample yields about 500,000 distinct CDR3 sequences, about 15% seen once. In regard to this clonotype: Its specificity is not known.

The receptor's source is a man in his fifties or sixties who received an inactivated influenza vaccine. Sequences were derived from CD4+ T cells sorted from PBMCs, sampled roughly 24 months after vaccination.

The CDR3 nucleotides are TGTGCCAGCAGCGTAGCTACGGGGCGGGAGGGCCGAAATGAGCAGTTCTTC. It codes for CASSVATGREGRNEQFF. The chain links TRBV9 to TRBJ2-1, with 9 bases that match TRBD2. CDR3 length: 17 residues. The trim removed 0 bases at V and 7 bases at J, leaving 11 bases unmatched. Per the germline V gene, CDR1 is SGDLS and CDR2 is YYNGEE.